The next 21 T cell receptor beta chains were all read from a single sample in a study of blood T cell repertoires in COVID-19. The table came from immunoSEQ multiplex PCR; TCRdb's copy has only in-frame clones and leaves some out. This sample has about 90,000 clones, with over 75% found just once. Sequencing input: peripheral blood. These receptor sequences come from a man in his 70s with acute or convalescent COVID-19.

The chain joins TRBV27 to TRBJ2-7, with TRBD2 identical over 9 bases. Trimming cost V 6 bases and J 2 bases; bases outside gene matches: 8. CDR1 and CDR2 (germline): MNHEY, SMNVEV (reference sequence). The CDR3 contains 15 residues. CDR3 DNA: TGTGCCAGCAGCCAAGACGGCGGGAGGGCCTACGAGCAGTACTTC. Protein sequence: CASSQDGGRAYEQYF.

This clone was observed at least ten times. This chain links TRBV25-1 with TRBJ1-2; the D gene is possibly TRBD1 (6 bases). Per germline, CDR1 MGHDK and CDR2 SYGVNS. Trimming removed 6 bases from V and 2 bases from J, with 10 bases in between. The CDR3 length is 13 residues. The CDR3 loop is CASRDSLNYGYTF. CDR3 bases: TGTGCCAGCAGGGACAGCCTAAACTATGGCTACACCTTC.

CDR3 coding DNA: TGTGCCAGCAGTTCCCCCGACAGTTCTAATGAAAAACTGTTTTTT. Protein product: CASSSPDSSNEKLFF. The rearrangement uses TRBV28 and TRBJ1-4; D perhaps matches TRBD1 (5 bases). This CDR3 is built from 15 residues. V lost 4 bases to trimming and J lost 3 bases, with 12 bases between them. CDR1 is MDHEN and CDR2 is SYDVKM in the germline V gene.

The V gene is TRBV28, the J gene TRBJ1-2; 8 bases are shared with TRBD1. V lost 4 bases and J lost 4; bases outside the gene matches: 5. Germline V gives CDR1 MDHEN, CDR2 SYDVKM. This CDR3 has 14 amino acids. CDR3 bases: TGTGCCAGCAGTTCCGGACAGGGCTTCTATGGCTACACCTTC. It translates to CASSSGQGFYGYTF.

This chain connects TRBV6-4 to TRBJ1-1; D is ambiguous. The V gene lost 2 bases and the J gene lost 1 base, with 5 bases spanning the gap. The length of the CDR3 is 13 residues. CDR1 and CDR2 (germline): MRHNA, SNTAGT. The CDR3 coding sequence is TGTGCCAGCAGTGACCAGGAGAACACTGAAGCTTTCTTT. Its translation: CASSDQENTEAFF.

This sequence joins TRBV12-3 or TRBV12-4 and TRBJ1-5; D uncertain. CDR3 size: 13 residues. With 0 bases removed from V and 11 bases from J, the gap between germline ends came to 11 bases. The CDR3 sequence is CASSLAGSGSQHF. In DNA, the CDR3 is TGTGCCAGCAGTTTAGCTGGCAGCGGGTCCCAGCATTTT.

The V gene is TRBV10-2, the J gene TRBJ2-4; 7 positions match TRBD1. Germline trimming cut 8 bases from V and 8 bases from J; bases unmatched to any gene: 12. The CDR3 contains 14 residues. Germline CDR1 reads WSHSY; CDR2 reads SAAADI. The CDR3 DNA sequence: TGCGCCAGCCAATCGACAGGGACCAGGGACATTCAGTACTTC. Residues: CASQSTGTRDIQYF.

This clone was detected a few times. J is TRBJ1-1 and V is TRBV19; TRBD1 agrees at 8 bases. CDR3 length: 14 residues. The germline V gene has CDR1 LNHDA and CDR2 SQIVND (reference sequence). V dropped 2 bases and J dropped 4; count of bases not matched to a gene: 3. The CDR3 protein is CASSIQGAGTEAFF. The DNA for the CDR3 is TGTGCCAGTAGTATACAGGGGGCTGGCACTGAAGCTTTCTTT.

The V call is TRBV27, the J call TRBJ2-7; possibly TRBD2 for D (6 bases). Germline lookup yields CDR1 MNHEY and CDR2 SMNVEV (reference sequence). The CDR3 spans 12 residues. Trimming cost V 8 bases and J 1 base, with 9 bases left between them. The CDR3 sequence: CASGTGSYEQYV. The DNA for the CDR3 is TGTGCCAGCGGGACTGGATCCTACGAGCAGTACGTC.

CDR3 amino acids: CASSIYGLAGRDTQYF. The CDR3 DNA sequence: TGCGCCAGCAGCATTTACGGACTAGCGGGGAGGGATACGCAGTATTTT. The J gene is TRBJ2-3, the V gene TRBV4-1; 12 nucleotides align to TRBD2. The germline CDR1 and CDR2 sequences are MGHRA and YSYEKL. CDR3 length equals 16 residues. The ends lost 5 bases at V and 6 bases at J; junction bases unmatched: 9.

This clone was detected only once. This chain uses TRBV20-1 with TRBJ2-7; TRBD2 might be the D (5 bases). Germline values: CDR1 DFQATT, CDR2 SNEGSKA (reference sequence). The CDR3 extends over 14 amino acids. Trimming left V 3 bases short and J 0 bases short, with 12 bases between. The CDR3 DNA follows: TGCAGTGCTAGTACCGCGGGCGGCTCCTACGAGCAGTACTTC. Encoded protein: CSASTAGGSYEQYF.

The gene calls are TRBV27 and TRBJ1-2, with TRBD1 as a possible D gene (6 bases). Looked up from germline, CDR1 is MNHEY and CDR2 is SMNVEV (reference sequence). The CDR3 runs 13 residues. V lost 3 bases and J 2 bases, leaving 7 bases between the germline ends. The chain's CDR3 is CASSFGQNYGYTF. In DNA, the CDR3 is TGTGCCAGCAGTTTCGGACAGAACTATGGCTACACCTTC.

This chain joins TRBV12-3 or TRBV12-4 and TRBJ1-1, with D unresolved. With 2 bases removed from V and 3 bases from J, the gap between germline ends came to 4 bases. CDR3 length: 12 residues. CDR3 DNA: TGTGCCAGCAGTTTACAGGACACTGAAGCTTTCTTT. The encoded protein is CASSLQDTEAFF.

J is TRBJ2-2 and V is TRBV5-6, with 10 bases aligning to TRBD1. Trimming took 4 bases from V and 4 from J; bases not matched to a gene: 10. This CDR3 is built from 17 residues. Germline loops: CDR1 SGHDT, CDR2 YYEEEE. The CDR3 here is CASSLRWDRGSTGELFF. As DNA, the CDR3 is TGTGCCAGCAGCCTGAGATGGGACAGGGGTAGCACCGGGGAGCTGTTTTTT.

V and J are TRBV6-2 or TRBV6-3 and TRBJ2-7; 8 positions match TRBD2. V lost 6 bases and J lost 6; bases outside the gene matches: 10. Germline V gene data show CDR1 as MNHEY and CDR2 as SVGEGT. The CDR3 covers 14 residues. CDR3 residues: CASSSGGRFGEQYF. CDR3 sequence (DNA): TGTGCCAGCAGCTCAGGCGGGAGGTTCGGCGAGCAGTACTTC.

J is TRBJ1-2 and V is TRBV19, with 7 bases lining up with TRBD1. The CDR3 sequence is 15 residues long. The J segment lost 8 bases and the V segment lost 0 bases, leaving 9 bases of the junction unmatched. CDR1 and CDR2 (germline): LNHDA, SQIVND (reference sequence). CDR3 sequence: CASSIDPDRAGGYTF. The CDR3 DNA reads as TGTGCCAGTAGTATAGACCCCGACAGGGCGGGAGGCTACACCTTC.

The chain carries TRBV7-2 and TRBJ2-2, with D possibly TRBD2 on 6 matching bases. Germline lookup yields CDR1 SGHTA and CDR2 FQGNSA. The CDR3 runs 15 residues. V lost 5 bases and J lost 1, with 11 bases in between. The CDR3 nucleotides read TGTGCCAGCAGCACGAGTAGCGGGAACACCGGGGAGCTGTTTTTT. Protein product: CASSTSSGNTGELFF.

The chain employs TRBV2 and TRBJ2-1, with 10 bases that match TRBD2. Trimming took 9 bases from V and 1 from J; bases not matched to a gene: 6. In germline, CDR1 is SNHLY, CDR2 FYNNEI. The CDR3 has 15 residues. The CDR3 region is CASKREGLSYNEQFF. The CDR3 DNA reads TGTGCCAGTAAGCGGGAGGGCCTTTCCTACAATGAGCAGTTCTTC. The full variable domain, in which reference TRBV2 and TRBJ2-1 provide the parts outside the CDR3, is EPEVTQTPSHQVTQMGQEVILRCVPISNHLYFYWYRQILGQKVEFLVSFYNNEISEKSEIFDDQFSVERPDGSNFTLKIRSTKLEDSAMYFCASKREGLSYNEQFFGPGTRLTVL.

V gene TRBV5-1 combines with J gene TRBJ2-3; D is undetermined. The CDR3 extends over 13 amino acids. CDR1 and CDR2 (germline): SGHRS, YFSETQ. The ends were cut back, 3 bases at V and 2 bases at J, with 7 bases in the middle. The CDR3 DNA reads as TGCGCCAGCAGCTGGCTCCCCACAGATACGCAGTATTTT. It specifies CASSWLPTDTQYF. Full variable domain (remainder filled in from reference TRBV5-1 and TRBJ2-3): KAGVTQTPRYLIKTRGQQVTLSCSPISGHRSVSWYQQTPGQGLQFLFEYFSETQRNKGNFPGRFSGRQFSNSRSEMNVSTLELGDSALYLCASSWLPTDTQYFGPGTRLTVL.

In this sample, this clone turned up a few times. The V and J genes are TRBV19 and TRBJ2-2; tentative D call: TRBD2 (5 bases). Trimming took 0 bases from V and 7 from J, leaving 15 bases between them. There are 16 residues in the CDR3. Germline loops: CDR1 LNHDA, CDR2 SQIVND (reference sequence). Written as DNA, the CDR3 is TGTGCCAGTAGTATAGATGAGGGAACTTCTCGCGGGGAGCTGTTTTTT. Its protein is CASSIDEGTSRGELFF.

J is TRBJ1-5 and V is TRBV10-3; TRBD1 might be the D (5 bases). V lost 8 bases and J 1 base, leaving 12 bases between the germline ends. This CDR3 has 14 residues. Germline CDR1 reads ENHRY; CDR2 reads SYGVKD. In nucleotides, the CDR3 is TGTGCCATCGGGGGGGGGAAGAGCAATCAGCCCCAGCATTTT. As protein: CAIGGGKSNQPQHF.